Below, 25 T cell receptor beta chains from the same sample are listed, as sequenced in a study of OX40 agonist ivuxolimab in advanced cancers. TCRdb's table, derived via immunoSEQ multiplex PCR, lists solely in-frame clones and lacks some. Of fewer than 100,000 clones in the sample, about 89% were seen once. The starting material was CD4+ or CD8+ T cells sorted from blood, obtained in a trial of the OX40 agonist ivuxolimab. The receptors stem from an adult with an advanced solid tumor such as melanoma, head and neck, liver or kidney cancer.

The sample holds a few counts of this clone. The chain joins TRBV7-8 to TRBJ2-2; D uncertain. V dropped 1 base and J dropped 5 bases, with 11 bases sitting between them. Germline lookup yields CDR1 SGHVS and CDR2 FQNEAQ. This CDR3 has 15 amino acids. The CDR3 protein is CASSLVSTNTGELFF. The CDR3 coding sequence is TGTGCCAGCAGCTTAGTTTCGACAAATACCGGGGAGCTGTTTTTT.

The CDR3 reads CASSLSHSYNEQFF. The CDR3 bases are TGTGCCAGCAGCTTATCCCACAGCTACAATGAGCAGTTCTTC. This sequence joins TRBV7-3 and TRBJ2-1, with unresolved D. The CDR3 spans 14 residues. Trimming stripped 2 bases from V and 3 bases from J, with 8 bases between. Germline V gene sequence: CDR1 SGHTA, CDR2 FQGTGA. The whole variable domain, remainder taken from reference TRBV7-3 and TRBJ2-1, is GAGVSQTPSNKVTEKGKYVELRCDPISGHTALYWYRQSLGQGPEFLIYFQGTGAADDSGLPNDRFFAVRPEGSVSTLKIQRTERGDSAVYLCASSLSHSYNEQFFGPGTRLTVL.

This clone was detected only once. The J gene is TRBJ2-1, the V gene TRBV7-3; D might be TRBD2 (5 bases). The V end was cut by 1 base, the J end by 10 bases, with 17 bases between. In germline, CDR1 is SGHTA, CDR2 FQGTGA. The CDR3 totals 15 residues. In DNA form, the CDR3 reads TGTGCCAGCAGCTTAAGTTGGGTAGCGACGGAGGAGCAGTTCTTC. The encoded protein is CASSLSWVATEEQFF.

The V gene is TRBV5-6, the J gene TRBJ2-7; D may be TRBD1 (5 bases). The germline V gene has CDR1 SGHDT and CDR2 YYEEEE. CDR3 length: 12 amino acids. V dropped 4 bases and J dropped 2 bases, with 7 bases sitting between them. CDR3 loop: CASSIGAYEQYF. As DNA, the CDR3 is TGTGCCAGCAGCATAGGGGCCTACGAGCAGTACTTC. The full variable domain, in which reference TRBV5-6 and TRBJ2-7 provide the parts outside the CDR3, is DAGVTQSPTHLIKTRGQQVTLRCSPKSGHDTVSWYQQALGQGPQFIFQYYEEEERQRGNFPDRFSGHQFPNYSSELNVNALLLGDSALYLCASSIGAYEQYFGPGTRLTVT.

The chain has TRBV29-1 and TRBJ2-4; 8 positions agree with TRBD1. This CDR3 is built from 15 residues. Germline values: CDR1 SQVTM, CDR2 ANQGSEA. The V gene end was trimmed by 4 bases and the J gene end by 3 bases; junction bases not matched to a gene: 8. The CDR3 nucleotides are TGCAGCGTTGCAGAGACAGGGGTGGTCAAAAACATTCAGTACTTC. Translating it yields CSVAETGVVKNIQYF.

The chain employs TRBV5-1 and TRBJ2-7; 11 bases are a match to TRBD1. The germline gives CDR1 SGHRS, CDR2 YFSETQ. V was clipped by 2 bases and J by 2 bases; unmatched bases: 6. This CDR3 is 16 amino acids long. CDR3 sequence (DNA): TGCGCCAGCAGCTTACCGGGACAGGGGGTCCCCTACGAGCAGTACTTC. It codes for CASSLPGQGVPYEQYF.

J is TRBJ2-5 and V is TRBV6-5; D not certain. This CDR3 comprises 14 residues. Germline values: CDR1 MNHEY, CDR2 SVGAGI. With 5 bases removed from V and 5 bases from J, the gap between germline ends came to 15 bases. The CDR3 coding sequence is TGTGCCAGCAGTCCCCCCGGAAGACGCGAGACCCAGTACTTC. The encoded protein is CASSPPGRRETQYF.

This chain links TRBV27 with TRBJ2-1, with 11 bases fitting TRBD2. Germline loops: CDR1 MNHEY, CDR2 SMNVEV (reference sequence). The CDR3 is 15 residues long. V was pared by 5 bases and J by 5 bases, with 5 bases of the junction left unmatched. The CDR3 here is CASSRLAGSHNEQFF. CDR3 bases: TGTGCCAGCAGTCGACTAGCGGGATCCCACAATGAGCAGTTCTTC.

This clone came up a few times. V is TRBV5-5 and J is TRBJ1-4; D is unresolved. CDR1 and CDR2 from the germline V gene are SGHKS and YYEKEE (reference sequence). V lost 0 bases and J 8 bases, leaving 5 bases between the germline ends. The CDR3 has 12 amino acids. This CDR3 is CASSLGEEKLFF. CDR3 bases: TGTGCCAGCAGCTTGGGAGAAGAAAAACTGTTTTTT.

The chain couples TRBV4-2 to TRBJ1-4, with D unresolved. V lost 4 bases and J 4 bases, leaving 16 bases between the germline ends. CDR3 size: 16 residues. Germline V lookup: CDR1 LGHNA, CDR2 YNFKEQ. CDR3: CASSLEGGQDNEKLFF. CDR3 sequence (DNA): TGTGCCAGCAGCCTAGAAGGAGGCCAGGATAATGAAAAACTGTTTTTT.

On this clone: Other DNA sequences in the sample encode the same CDR3. The chain recombines TRBV2 with TRBJ2-3, with D hard to call. The CDR3 is made up of 13 amino acids. Germline CDR1 is SNHLY and CDR2 is FYNNEI. Trimming pared 4 bases from V and 0 bases from J, leaving 5 bases between. CDR3 nucleotide sequence: TGTGCCAGCAGTGGAGCAAGCACAGATACGCAGTATTTT. The encoded protein is CASSGASTDTQYF.

V usage is TRBV18 and J usage is TRBJ1-6; 10 bases align to TRBD1. The ends lost 2 bases at V and 7 bases at J; junction bases unmatched: 5. Germline assignment: CDR1 KGHSH and CDR2 LQKENI. This CDR3 has 16 amino acids. CDR3 sequence: CASSPGRDRGNSPLHF. The DNA of the CDR3 is TGTGCCAGCTCACCAGGCCGGGACAGGGGAAATTCACCCCTCCACTTT.

In its sample, this clone was seen once. The V gene is TRBV9, the J gene TRBJ2-7; D might be TRBD1 or TRBD2, each matching 5 bases. Germline V gene sequence: CDR1 SGDLS, CDR2 YYNGEE. The CDR3 length is 13 residues. Trimming shortened V by 1 base and J by 3 bases, and 8 bases separated the two germline ends. CDR3 protein: CASSVRDVYEQYF. The CDR3 nucleotides read TGTGCCAGCAGCGTAAGGGACGTCTACGAGCAGTACTTC.

The V call is TRBV4-3, the J call TRBJ2-3; 9 bases are a match to TRBD1. This CDR3 comprises 14 residues. The germline V gene encodes CDR1 LGHNA and CDR2 YSLEER. J lost 5 bases, V lost 5 bases, and 5 bases had no gene match. CDR3 nucleotides: TGCGCCAGCAGCTTACAGGGGGCTGGAGATACGCAGTATTTT. It specifies CASSLQGAGDTQYF.

This clone was picked up a small number of times. The rearrangement joins TRBV11-2 to TRBJ2-2; unclear D gene. CDR3 size: 14 residues. From germline, CDR1 is SGHAT and CDR2 FQNNGV. With 5 bases removed from V and 1 base from J, the gap between germline ends came to 8 bases. In DNA, the CDR3 is TGTGCCAGCAGCGCTCTACGGAACACCGGGGAGCTGTTTTTT. Its translation: CASSALRNTGELFF.

This chain links TRBV6-5 with TRBJ2-1, with TRBD1 identical over 8 bases. This CDR3 region has 15 residues. Trimming removed 0 bases from V and 5 bases from J; junction bases left unmatched: 3. From germline, CDR1 is MNHEY and CDR2 SVGAGI. Written as DNA, the CDR3 is TGTGCCAGCAGTTACTCAGGGGACAGGAACAATGAGCAGTTCTTC. Its translation: CASSYSGDRNNEQFF.

The chain uses TRBV11-3 and TRBJ2-5, with 8 bases aligning to TRBD2. Looked up from germline, CDR1 is SGHNT and CDR2 is YENEEA. The junction had 12 bases not matched to a gene; V was cut back by 0 bases and J by 3 bases. CDR3 length: 18 amino acids. Written as DNA, the CDR3 is TGTGCCAGCAGCTTAGAGCCCCCGGGACTAGGGCGCGAAGAGACCCAGTACTTC. Protein: CASSLEPPGLGREETQYF. The whole variable domain, remainder taken from reference TRBV11-3 and TRBJ2-5, is EAGVVQSPRYKIIEKKQPVAFWCNPISGHNTLYWYLQNLGQGPELLIRYENEEAVDDSQLPKDRFSAERLKGVDSTLKIQPAELGDSAVYLCASSLEPPGLGREETQYFGPGTRLLVL.

The rearrangement joins TRBV5-1 to TRBJ2-5; D is unresolved. V was clipped by 1 base and J by 0 bases, with 7 bases between them. This CDR3 contains 14 residues. Germline V lookup: CDR1 SGHRS, CDR2 YFSETQ. The CDR3 coding sequence is TGCGCCAGCAGCTTGTGGTCGTACCAAGAGACCCAGTACTTC. It specifies CASSLWSYQETQYF.

Concerning this clone itself: Its ends do not fully match the called genes, so a read error is possible. The chain couples TRBV6-6 to TRBJ2-7; D not resolved. Germline loops: CDR1 MNHNY, CDR2 SVGAGI (reference sequence). The length of the CDR3 is 15 residues. CDR3 protein: CANSYSRWQAEEQYF. CDR3 nucleotides: TGTGCCAACAGTTACTCGAGGTGGCAGGCAGAAGAGCAGTACTTC.

The rearrangement joins TRBV28 to TRBJ2-2; 7 bases line up with TRBD1. Trimming cost V 6 bases and J 1 base; bases outside gene matches: 5. CDR3 length equals 15 residues. The germline gives CDR1 MDHEN, CDR2 SYDVKM. This CDR3 reads CASRLSGGNTGELFF. Written as DNA, the CDR3 is TGTGCCAGCAGGCTTTCAGGGGGGAACACCGGGGAGCTGTTTTTT.

This chain uses TRBV27 with TRBJ1-3, with 11 positions matching TRBD1. The V segment lost 3 bases and the J segment 5 bases; nucleotides outside the gene matches: 3. CDR3 length: 15 residues. Germline V lookup: CDR1 MNHEY, CDR2 SMNVEV (reference sequence). The CDR3 is CASSFPDRGRNTIYF. CDR3 DNA: TGTGCCAGCAGTTTCCCGGACAGGGGGCGAAACACCATATATTTT.

The chain is built from TRBV7-9 and TRBJ1-2, with 8 bases matching TRBD1. From germline, CDR1 is SEHNR and CDR2 FQNEAQ (reference sequence). Trimming at V came to 3 bases and at J to 4 bases, leaving 10 bases not matched to a gene. CDR3 length equals 16 residues. CDR3 loop: CASSFSGGVGGYGYTF. The CDR3 bases are TGTGCCAGCAGCTTTTCAGGGGGCGTTGGGGGCTATGGCTACACCTTC.

The chain joins TRBV28 to TRBJ2-7; 11 bases agree with TRBD2. Germline V CDR1 and CDR2: MDHEN, SYDVKM. The CDR3 sequence is 15 residues long. V was pared by 2 bases and J by 1 base, with 1 base of the junction left unmatched. Here the CDR3 reads CASSLGTSGSYEQYF. CDR3 DNA sequence: TGTGCCAGCAGTTTAGGGACTAGCGGATCCTACGAGCAGTACTTC.

The chain combines TRBV9 with TRBJ2-7; 7 bases match TRBD1. Germline values: CDR1 SGDLS, CDR2 YYNGEE. The V and J ends lost 4 bases and 0 bases, in that order; junction bases with no gene match: 4. This CDR3 has 14 amino acids. The CDR3: CASSIRDSSYEQYF. CDR3 in DNA: TGTGCCAGCAGCATCCGGGACAGCTCCTACGAGCAGTACTTC.

The chain employs TRBV7-9 and TRBJ2-7; tentative D call: TRBD1 (5 bases). This CDR3 spans 14 amino acids. The germline V gene encodes CDR1 SEHNR and CDR2 FQNEAQ (reference sequence). Trimming shortened V by 6 bases and J by 1 base, and 13 bases separated the two germline ends. The CDR3 nucleotides read TGTGCCAGCAGTCTCTTGGACATTTCCTACGAGCAGTACTTC. Translating gives CASSLLDISYEQYF.